This T cell receptor beta chain is from a study of blood T cells in healthy people across ages. Study-wide points: The diversity estimates, figures obtained from one million T cells, were considered underestimates.

Trimming stripped 0 bases from V and 2 bases from J, with 9 bases between. This CDR3 is 14 amino acids long. Germline values: CDR1 SGHKS, CDR2 YYEKEE (reference sequence). Alongside a J-beta primer mix, a sample-barcoded 5' primer served in a second PCR lasting about 6 to 11 cycles. Each of the cDNA molecules was tagged by a template-switch adaptor with 12 random nucleotides. TCRdb reprocessed the 5' RACE reads with MiXCR, giving one entry per CDR3 protein. The sample includes approximately 690,000 distinct CDR3 sequences, roughly three fifths seen only once; the top ten take 30% to 40%. This clonotype was recorded a few times. The antigen is not known.

Sequences were obtained from blood. J is TRBJ2-7 and V is TRBV5-5; a weak D match, TRBD2 (6 bases). This TCR derives from a man aged 55-75 years in good health. CDR3 amino acids: CASSLDRTTYEQYF. DNA for the CDR3: TGTGCCAGCAGCTTGGATCGGACTACCTACGAGCAGTACTTC.